Included here is one T cell receptor (beta chain) sequence, with context. Two negative PCRs, clearance, or symptom resolution characterized the recovered Cohort 3 donors. The sample belongs to a study of blood T cell repertoires in COVID-19. Background on the study: Researchers got acute and convalescent COVID-19 samples from the United States, Italy and Spain.

Method: immunoSEQ multiplex PCR; TCRdb's copy keeps in-frame clones and lacks some. The sample lists 310,000 or so clones, about nine tenths occurring once. With V trimmed by 4 bases and J by 7 bases, 4 bases remained unmatched. Germline CDR1 is WNHNN and CDR2 is SYGVQD (reference sequence). The CDR3 consists of 13 residues. The sequenced sample was PBMCs or T cells enriched from blood (not recorded which). This sequence joins TRBV10-1 and TRBJ2-1, with 7 bases fitting TRBD2. The clonotype originates from a woman aged 18 to 35 who had recovered from COVID-19. The CDR3 DNA sequence: TGCGCCAGCAGTGCGACTAGCAAAAATGAGCAGTTCTTC. Its translation: CASSATSKNEQFF.